These 5 T cell receptor beta chains were all obtained from the same sample, sequenced in a study of shared clonotypes between healthy human individuals. Assay: immunoSEQ multiplex PCR; the TCRdb copy retains only in-frame clones and omits some. Of fewer than 2.5 million clones listed, 80% to 95% were seen once; the top ten hold approximately 0.37%. Sequencing was performed on naive CD4+ T cells from PBMCs. The sample's subset: CD45RA+ positively selected. These receptor sequences come from a man aged 18 to 30 in good health. Some clones in this sample may be carry-over from other donors' samples.

V is TRBV6-1 and J is TRBJ2-7; 10 bases align to TRBD1. The germline gives CDR1 MNHNS, CDR2 SASEGT. The CDR3 runs to 15 residues. V lost 6 bases to trimming and J lost 1 base; unmatched junction nucleotides: 6. In DNA form, the CDR3 reads TGTGCCAGCAGGAAAGGGACAGGGGATTCCTACGAGCAGTACTTC. Protein sequence: CASRKGTGDSYEQYF.

The chain joins TRBV6-6 to TRBJ1-3; D ambiguous. The length of the CDR3 is 15 residues. Trimming stripped 5 bases from V and 7 bases from J, with 18 bases between. The germline V gene has CDR1 MNHNY and CDR2 SVGAGI (reference sequence). The chain's CDR3 is CASSPGPSVGNTIYF. CDR3 nucleotides: TGTGCCAGCAGTCCCGGGCCTTCCGTGGGGAACACCATATATTTT.

The CDR3 loop reads CASSSPAQGMNTEAFF. The CDR3 coding sequence is TGTGCCAGCAGTTCGCCCGCCCAGGGGATGAACACTGAAGCTTTCTTT. The chain recombines TRBV27 with TRBJ1-1; maybe TRBD1 (6 bases). Germline CDR1 is MNHEY and CDR2 is SMNVEV (reference sequence). The CDR3 consists of 16 residues. The ends were cut back, 4 bases at V and 0 bases at J, with 15 bases in the middle.

The chain couples TRBV6-5 to TRBJ2-7, with 12 positions matching TRBD1. J gave up 1 base and V 7 bases, and 5 bases lay outside the gene matches. The V gene's germline CDR1 is MNHEY and CDR2 SVGAGI. This CDR3 comprises 15 residues. CDR3 residues: CASTPGQGASYEQYF. The CDR3 DNA is TGTGCCAGCACCCCGGGACAGGGGGCTTCCTACGAGCAGTACTTC.

A few counts support this clone. The same CDR3 also results from other DNA sequences found in this sample. This chain uses TRBV18 with TRBJ1-5, with D perhaps TRBD1 (5 bases). This CDR3 spans 14 amino acids. The germline V gene has CDR1 KGHSH and CDR2 LQKENI. V was pared by 2 bases and J by 3 bases, with 8 bases between. The CDR3 sequence: CASSPGGLNQPQHF. The CDR3 DNA is TGTGCCAGCTCACCAGGGGGTCTCAATCAGCCCCAGCATTTT.